The present entry profiles one T cell receptor (beta chain) with its context. Its antigen is as yet unknown. This specimen comes from a study of T cells expressing NK-cell markers. Study as a whole: Sorted CD3+CD56-NKG2C+, CD3+CD56+NKG2C+ and CD3+CD56+NKG2C- T cells supplied the TCR beta repertoires.

Germline CDR1 is LGHDT and CDR2 is YNNKEL (reference sequence). This CDR3 is built from 18 residues. The authors made TCR beta cDNA libraries by 5'RACE template switching. This switching added a universal primer site and UMIs. TCRdb re-called the 5' RACE reads, yielding one record per CDR3 amino acid sequence without DNA. This sample contains approximately 380,000 distinct CDR3 sequences. Study-level results: The same clonotypes also predominated in the CD3+CD56-NKG2C+ fraction of a few donors. Dominant NKG2C+ clonotype frequencies of roughly 1.0-8% of CD8+ T cells were measured in over five donors.

Input material: blood T cells: a sorted CD56 or NKG2C T cell subset, CD4+ or CD8+ T cells, or bulk PBMC T cells (not recorded which). The chain employs TRBV3-1 and TRBJ2-6; without DNA, the TCRdb call of TRBD2 cannot be checked. The clonotype comes from a man aged 18-69 years in good health. The CDR3: CASSQDQRGRSGANVLTF. Full variable domain (remainder filled in from reference TRBV3-1 and TRBJ2-6): DTAVSQTPKYLVTQMGNDKSIKCEQNLGHDTMYWYKQDSKKFLKIMFSYNNKELIINETVPNRFSPKSPDKAHLNLHINSLELGDSAVYFCASSQDQRGRSGANVLTFGAGSRLTVL.